This TCR beta chain was obtained from a study of post-analysis software for immune sequencing data. This clonotype was seen a few times. Its antigen is as yet unknown. Study results and limitations: Analysis by F measure revealed that same-batch samples clustered strongly together. Controls significantly exceeded multiple sclerosis patients in normalized Chao1 diversity. Comparison of patients with controls showed about 5 TRBV segments more frequent in patients, TRBV5-6, TRBV5-1 and TRBV20-1 among them.

The V end was cut by 3 bases, the J end by 7 bases, with 18 bases between. The germline V gene has CDR1 LGHDT and CDR2 YNNKEL (reference sequence). The length of the CDR3 is 15 residues. cDNA libraries of TCR beta carried unique molecular identifiers. TCRdb reprocessed the PCR reads with MiXCR, giving one entry per CDR3 protein. Of 650,000 to 850,000 distinct CDR3 sequences listed, about 45% are singletons. Sequencing was done on a sample of blood. The chain joins TRBV3-1 to TRBJ1-2, with D uncertain. This sequence originates from a girl aged 10 to 17 with multiple sclerosis. In nucleotides, the CDR3 is TGTGCCAGCAGCCAGACCGGGATCGGAGTTGGTGGCTACACCTTC. Protein sequence: CASSQTGIGVGGYTF. The full variable domain, its missing parts supplied by reference TRBV3-1 and TRBJ1-2, is DTAVSQTPKYLVTQMGNDKSIKCEQNLGHDTMYWYKQDSKKFLKIMFSYNNKELIINETVPNRFSPKSPDKAHLNLHINSLELGDSAVYFCASSQTGIGVGGYTFGSGTRLTVV.